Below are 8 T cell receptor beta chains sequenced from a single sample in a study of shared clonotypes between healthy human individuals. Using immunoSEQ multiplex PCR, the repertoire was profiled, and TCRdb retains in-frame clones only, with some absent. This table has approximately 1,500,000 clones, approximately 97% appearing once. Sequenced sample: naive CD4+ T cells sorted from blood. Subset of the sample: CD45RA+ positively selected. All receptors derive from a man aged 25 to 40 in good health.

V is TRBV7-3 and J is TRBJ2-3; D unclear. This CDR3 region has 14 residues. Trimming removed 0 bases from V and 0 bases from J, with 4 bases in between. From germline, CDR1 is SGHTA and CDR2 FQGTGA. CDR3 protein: CASSLTISTDTQYF. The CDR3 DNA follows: TGTGCCAGCAGCTTAACAATTAGCACAGATACGCAGTATTTT.

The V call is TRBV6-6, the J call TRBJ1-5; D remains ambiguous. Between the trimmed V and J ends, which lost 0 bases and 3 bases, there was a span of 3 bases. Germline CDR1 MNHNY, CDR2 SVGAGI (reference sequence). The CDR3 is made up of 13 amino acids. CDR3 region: CASSYSDNQPQHF. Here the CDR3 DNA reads TGTGCCAGCAGTTACTCGGACAATCAGCCCCAGCATTTT.

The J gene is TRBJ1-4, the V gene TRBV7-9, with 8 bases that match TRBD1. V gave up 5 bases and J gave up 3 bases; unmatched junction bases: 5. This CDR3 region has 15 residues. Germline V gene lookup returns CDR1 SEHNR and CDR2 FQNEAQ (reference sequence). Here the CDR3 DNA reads TGTGCCAGCAGCGCAGGGGGCGCGGCTAATGAAAAACTGTTTTTT. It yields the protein CASSAGGAANEKLFF.

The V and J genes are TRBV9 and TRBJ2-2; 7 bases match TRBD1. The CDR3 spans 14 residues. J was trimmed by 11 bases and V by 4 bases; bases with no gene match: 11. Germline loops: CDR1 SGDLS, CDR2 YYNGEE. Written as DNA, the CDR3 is TGTGCCAGCAGCACGCCGGGACAGCGGTCTGAGCTGTTTTTT. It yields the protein CASSTPGQRSELFF.

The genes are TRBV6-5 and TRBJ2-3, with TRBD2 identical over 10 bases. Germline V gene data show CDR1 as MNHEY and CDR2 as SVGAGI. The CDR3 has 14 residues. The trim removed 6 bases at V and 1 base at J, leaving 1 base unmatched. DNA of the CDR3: TGTGCCAGCAGAACTAGCGGGGGCACAGATACGCAGTATTTT. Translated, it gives CASRTSGGTDTQYF.

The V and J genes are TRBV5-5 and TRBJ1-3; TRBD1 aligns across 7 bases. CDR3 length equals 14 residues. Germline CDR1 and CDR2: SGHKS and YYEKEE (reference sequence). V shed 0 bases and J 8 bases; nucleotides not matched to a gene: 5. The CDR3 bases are TGTGCCAGCAGCTTGGGACAGGGTTTCTACACCATATATTTT. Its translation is CASSLGQGFYTIYF.

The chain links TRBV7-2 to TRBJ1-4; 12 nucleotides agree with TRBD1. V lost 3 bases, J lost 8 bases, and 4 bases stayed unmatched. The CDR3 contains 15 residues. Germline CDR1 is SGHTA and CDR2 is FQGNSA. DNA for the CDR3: TGTGCCAGCAGCTTTTCCGGGACAGGGGGCGAAAAACTGTTTTTT. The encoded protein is CASSFSGTGGEKLFF.

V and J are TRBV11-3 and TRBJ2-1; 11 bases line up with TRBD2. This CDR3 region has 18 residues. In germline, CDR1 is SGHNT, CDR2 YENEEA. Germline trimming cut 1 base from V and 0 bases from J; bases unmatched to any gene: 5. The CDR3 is CASSLGLAGGSSYNEQFF. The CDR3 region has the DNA TGTGCCAGCAGCTTAGGGCTAGCGGGAGGAAGCTCCTACAATGAGCAGTTCTTC.